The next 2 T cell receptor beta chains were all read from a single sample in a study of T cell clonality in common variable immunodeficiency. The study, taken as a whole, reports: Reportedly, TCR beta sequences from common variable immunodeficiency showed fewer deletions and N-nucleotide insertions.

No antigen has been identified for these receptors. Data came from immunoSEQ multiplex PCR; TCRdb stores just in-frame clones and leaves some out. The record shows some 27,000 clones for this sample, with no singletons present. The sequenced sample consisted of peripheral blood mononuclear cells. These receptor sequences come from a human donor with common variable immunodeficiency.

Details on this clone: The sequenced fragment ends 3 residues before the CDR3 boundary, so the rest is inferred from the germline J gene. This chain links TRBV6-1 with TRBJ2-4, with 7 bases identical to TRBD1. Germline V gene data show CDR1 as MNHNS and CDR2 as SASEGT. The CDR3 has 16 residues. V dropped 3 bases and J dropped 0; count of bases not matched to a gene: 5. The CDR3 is CASSDPGGSAKNIQYF. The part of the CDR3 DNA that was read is TGTGCCAGCAGTGATCCAGGGGGTTCAGCCAAAAACATT.

CDR3 DNA (partial): TGTGCCAGCAGCTCCGGACAGGGGTCCCAAGAGACC. Translating gives CASSSGQGSQET. The entire CDR3 reads CASSSGQGSQETQYF. The chain carries TRBV11-1 and TRBJ2-5, with 9 bases identical to TRBD1. The read ends 3 residues shy of where the CDR3 ends; the end is completed using the germline J gene. Germline V gives CDR1 SGHAT, CDR2 FQDESV (reference sequence). V shed 4 bases and J 1 base; nucleotides not matched to a gene: 4. This CDR3 comprises 15 residues.